This passage covers 27 T cell receptor beta chains from one sample sequenced in a study of CD8 T cells in ankylosing spondylitis. From the 5' RACE reads, TCRdb called clonotypes with MiXCR, one entry per CDR3 protein. The table has around 300,000 distinct CDR3 sequences, around 20% seen once. What was sequenced was blood, either unsorted or a sorted T cell fraction (not recorded which). These receptors all come from a female donor with ankylosing spondylitis or in good health (not recorded which).

The gene calls are TRBV7-2 and TRBJ2-5; TRBD2 matches 8 bases. The CDR3 is 14 amino acids. V lost 0 bases to trimming and J lost 5 bases; unmatched junction nucleotides: 2. Looked up from germline, CDR1 is SGHTA and CDR2 is FQGNSA. CDR3 loop: CASSLASSGETQYF. The DNA of the CDR3 is TGTGCCAGCAGCTTAGCATCTAGCGGGGAGACCCAGTACTTC.

This clonotype has a handful of counts. The J gene is TRBJ2-1, the V gene TRBV12-3 or TRBV12-4; 9 bases match TRBD2. Trimming took 7 bases from V and 6 from J; bases not matched to a gene: 4. The CDR3 is 13 residues long. CDR3 in amino acids: CASTGTSRNEQFF. The DNA of the CDR3 is TGTGCCAGCACCGGGACTAGCCGCAATGAGCAGTTCTTC.

This clonotype has a handful of counts. The CDR3 coding sequence is TGTGCCAGCAGCAAAGAGGATGGGGGCCAGGGCTGTGAGCAGTTCTTC. Its translation is CASSKEDGGQGCEQFF. The rearrangement links TRBV21-1 to TRBJ2-1; the D call in the table, TRBD1, was not verified against the DNA. TRBV21-1 is recorded as a pseudogene. This CDR3 is 16 amino acids long.

Ten or more counts support this clonotype. The chain employs TRBV29-1 and TRBJ2-3, with TRBD2 as a possible D gene (5 bases). Trimming removed 4 bases at V and 3 bases at J, with 11 bases between. Germline values: CDR1 SQVTM, CDR2 ANQGSEA. The CDR3 is 13 amino acids. Here the CDR3 reads CSVVGRATDTQYF. CDR3 coding DNA: TGCAGCGTTGTTGGGCGGGCGACAGATACGCAGTATTTT.

To note about this clonotype: This may be a read error, as it is one base from a much larger clone. The V call is TRBV29-1, the J call TRBJ1-6, with D unresolved. V shed 2 bases and J shed 16 bases, with 15 bases lying between them. The CDR3 length is 12 residues. Germline loops: CDR1 SQVTM, CDR2 ANQGSEA. The chain's CDR3 is CSVEPAGSELHF. CDR3 nucleotide sequence: TGCAGCGTTGAACCCGCCGGGTCCGAACTCCACTTT. The complete variable domain, with remaining parts taken from reference TRBV29-1 and TRBJ1-6, reads SAVISQKPSRDICQRGTSLTIQCQVDSQVTMMFWYRQQPGQSLTLIATANQGSEATYESGFVIDKFPISRPNLTFSTLTVSNMSPEDSSIYLCSVEPAGSELHFGNGTRLTVT.

This clonotype occurred a few times. The J gene is TRBJ1-3, the V gene TRBV7-2; unclear D gene. Germline loops: CDR1 SGHTA, CDR2 FQGNSA. Trimming removed 1 base at V and 3 bases at J, with 10 bases between. The CDR3 runs to 15 residues. The CDR3 nucleotides read TGTGCCAGCAGCTTAGTGCGGGGTGGTGGAAACACCATATATTTT. Its protein product is CASSLVRGGGNTIYF. The full variable domain, with the rest looked up from reference TRBV7-2 and TRBJ1-3, is GAGVSQSPSNKVTEKGKDVELRCDPISGHTALYWYRQSLGQGLEFLIYFQGNSAPDKSGLPSDRFSAERTGGSVSTLTIQRTQQEDSAVYLCASSLVRGGGNTIYFGEGSWLTVV.

This clonotype was counted a few times. V is TRBV7-2 and J is TRBJ2-7; 11 bases align to TRBD2. The CDR3 runs 15 residues. The ends lost 5 bases at V and 6 bases at J; junction bases unmatched: 9. The germline V gene has CDR1 SGHTA and CDR2 FQGNSA. CDR3 in DNA: TGTGCCAGCAGCCCGGTACTAGCGGGAGAACGCGAGCAGTACTTC. Protein product: CASSPVLAGEREQYF.

A few counts support this clonotype. The J gene is TRBJ2-7, the V gene TRBV20-1; 8 nucleotides line up with TRBD1. V lost 5 bases and J lost 3; bases outside the gene matches: 9. The CDR3 length is 14 residues. CDR1 DFQATT and CDR2 SNEGSKA come from the germline V gene (reference sequence). The DNA for the CDR3 is TGCAGTGCTTCCCCGTGGGACAGGATCTACGAGCAGTACTTC. Encoded protein: CSASPWDRIYEQYF.

The sample holds a few counts of this clonotype. The rearrangement joins TRBV7-9 to TRBJ2-3, with 8 positions matching TRBD2. This CDR3 is built from 14 residues. V lost 5 bases and J lost 1; bases outside the gene matches: 2. The germline gives CDR1 SEHNR, CDR2 FQNEAQ (reference sequence). The CDR3 reads CASSPTSGTDTQYF. As DNA, the CDR3 is TGTGCCAGCAGCCCGACTAGCGGCACAGATACGCAGTATTTT. Full variable domain (remainder filled in from reference TRBV7-9 and TRBJ2-3): DTGVSQNPRHKITKRGQNVTFRCDPISEHNRLYWYRQTLGQGPEFLTYFQNEAQLEKSRLLSDRFSAERPKGSFSTLEIQRTEQGDSAMYLCASSPTSGTDTQYFGPGTRLTVL.

This chain uses TRBV18 with TRBJ2-5; 9 nucleotides align to TRBD2. The CDR3 loop spans 16 amino acids. Per the germline V gene, CDR1 is KGHSH and CDR2 is LQKENI. Trimming cost V 6 bases and J 1 base; bases outside gene matches: 9. The CDR3 DNA reads TGTGCCAGCTCTCCTGTAGCGGGAGTGGTCCAAGAGACCCAGTACTTC. Encoded protein: CASSPVAGVVQETQYF.

This clonotype was found a few times. The rearrangement joins TRBV5-1 to TRBJ2-7; D is unresolved. CDR3 length equals 15 residues. Germline-derived CDR1 and CDR2 are SGHRS and YFSETQ. The V end lost 4 bases, the J end lost 2 bases, and 16 bases lay between the germline ends. CDR3 bases: TGCGCCAGCAGCCCTCCCCCCTCCGCCACCTACGAGCAGTACTTC. Translation gives CASSPPPSATYEQYF.

The V and J genes are TRBV12-3 or TRBV12-4 and TRBJ2-1, with D hard to call. Deletions cut 3 bases from V and 6 bases from J, with 9 bases between. The CDR3 has 13 amino acids. CDR3 DNA: TGTGCCAGCAGTTTGGGGTCAGTCAATGAGCAGTTCTTC. Protein product: CASSLGSVNEQFF.

This chain uses TRBV18 with TRBJ1-5; tentative D call: TRBD1 (6 bases). The CDR3 runs to 14 residues. The germline gives CDR1 KGHSH, CDR2 LQKENI. V lost 4 bases to trimming and J lost 5 bases, with 12 bases between them. CDR3 protein: CASSLNREYQPQHF. The CDR3 DNA is TGTGCCAGCTCACTGAACAGGGAGTATCAGCCCCAGCATTTT.

CDR3 coding DNA: TGTGCCAGCAGCTTGGAGGGGAATGAGCAGTTCTTC. As protein: CASSLEGNEQFF. The rearrangement joins TRBV5-7 to TRBJ2-1; TRBD1 might be the D (5 bases). TRBV5-7 is treated as an ORF (open reading frame) with a function not yet certain. The ends were cut back, 0 bases at V and 7 bases at J, with 5 bases in the middle. The CDR3 is made up of 12 amino acids.

This clonotype was counted many times. The rearrangement links TRBV29-1 to TRBJ2-5; tentatively, D is TRBD1 or TRBD2 (5 bases each). The germline V gene has CDR1 SQVTM and CDR2 ANQGSEA. With 7 bases removed from V and 2 bases from J, the gap between germline ends came to 20 bases. The CDR3 has 15 amino acids. This CDR3 reads CSAIVPGTLQETQYF. The CDR3 region has the DNA TGCAGCGCTATCGTCCCCGGGACGCTACAAGAGACCCAGTACTTC.

The chain employs TRBV6-5 and TRBJ2-7; D is possibly TRBD2 (5 bases). This CDR3 region has 16 residues. CDR1 and CDR2 from the germline V gene are MNHEY and SVGAGI. V was trimmed by 0 bases and J by 0 bases, leaving 12 bases between them. CDR3 sequence: CASSYSRTYSSYEQYF. CDR3 coding DNA: TGTGCCAGCAGTTACTCGAGGACTTATAGCTCCTACGAGCAGTACTTC.

This chain uses TRBV7-9 with TRBJ2-1, with D possibly matching TRBD2 (5 bases). There are 14 residues in the CDR3. Germline CDR1 and CDR2: SEHNR and FQNEAQ (reference sequence). The V end lost 1 base, the J end lost 12 bases, and 16 bases lay between the germline ends. CDR3 region: CASSLEASSWVQFF. Written as DNA, the CDR3 is TGTGCCAGCAGCTTAGAGGCTAGCAGTTGGGTGCAGTTCTTC.

This clonotype was counted a single time. The chain is built from TRBV4-3 and TRBJ1-1; D gene ambiguous. Per germline, CDR1 LGHNA and CDR2 YSLEER. The CDR3 sequence is 16 residues long. V lost 0 bases and J 1 base, leaving 12 bases between the germline ends. The CDR3 DNA is TGCGCCAGCAGCCAAGATCTTGCAAAAAGGAACACTGAAGCTTTCTTT. This encodes CASSQDLAKRNTEAFF.

This clonotype was counted only a few times. This chain joins TRBV7-2 and TRBJ2-3, with a tentative D call TRBD1 (8 bases). The CDR3 totals 14 residues. Per the germline V gene, CDR1 is SGHTA and CDR2 is FQGNSA. V lost 5 bases, J lost 9 bases, and 18 bases lay in between. CDR3 bases: TGTGCCAGCAGCCCAAGGACAGGGAGGGGGACGCAGTATTTT. This sequence encodes CASSPRTGRGTQYF.

This clonotype appeared many times. This chain links TRBV20-1 with TRBJ1-1; D gene ambiguous. Germline-derived CDR1 and CDR2 are DFQATT and SNEGSKA (reference sequence). The CDR3 is made up of 11 amino acids. Between the trimmed V and J ends, which lost 3 bases and 9 bases, there was a span of 11 bases. CDR3 sequence: CSASQDFKAFF. CDR3 DNA sequence: TGCAGTGCTAGTCAAGACTTTAAAGCTTTCTTT.

This clonotype was picked up a small number of times. The V call is TRBV20-1, the J call TRBJ2-5; 11 bases line up with TRBD2. The CDR3 spans 15 residues. V lost 0 bases, J lost 5 bases, and 5 bases stayed unmatched. Germline V gives CDR1 DFQATT, CDR2 SNEGSKA (reference sequence). The DNA for the CDR3 is TGCAGTGCTAGAGATAGCGGGAGGGCCGGGGAGACCCAGTACTTC. It is translated as CSARDSGRAGETQYF.

The rearrangement joins TRBV6-1 to TRBJ2-7, with D unresolved. Germline V lookup: CDR1 MNHNS, CDR2 SASEGT. The germline V and J ends were trimmed by 5 bases and 4 bases, with 6 bases remaining between them. The CDR3 sequence is 11 residues long. DNA of the CDR3: TGTGCCAGCAGTCATGATTACGAGCAGTACTTC. Protein sequence: CASSHDYEQYF.

This clonotype was detected ten times or more. The gene calls are TRBV18 and TRBJ1-1; D is unclear. CDR3 size: 14 residues. Trimming removed 9 bases from V and 3 bases from J, with 17 bases in between. Per the germline V gene, CDR1 is KGHSH and CDR2 is LQKENI. The CDR3 DNA reads TGTGCCAGTCAAATCGGTCAGGCGGACACTGAAGCTTTCTTT. Its protein product is CASQIGQADTEAFF.

This clonotype was counted between two and nine times. V usage is TRBV28 and J usage is TRBJ2-6; tentatively, D is TRBD2 (6 bases). The V gene's germline CDR1 is MDHEN and CDR2 SYDVKM. There are 18 residues in the CDR3. Trimming removed 3 bases at V and 4 bases at J, with 19 bases between. The CDR3 DNA sequence: TGTGCCAGCAGTTTTTTTCTCCAGGAGGGGTTCGGGGCCAACGTCCTGACTTTC. Residues: CASSFFLQEGFGANVLTF.

The CDR3 loop is CSARASGREQYF. In DNA form, the CDR3 reads TGCAGTGCTAGAGCCTCAGGTCGGGAGCAGTACTTC. This rearrangement joins TRBV20-1 to TRBJ2-7; no firm D call. V dropped 1 base and J dropped 7 bases, with 11 bases sitting between them. Germline V gene data show CDR1 as DFQATT and CDR2 as SNEGSKA (reference sequence). This CDR3 has 12 residues.

This clonotype was counted ten times or more. The genes are TRBV5-1 and TRBJ2-7; TRBD1 aligns across 9 bases. From germline, CDR1 is SGHRS and CDR2 YFSETQ. This CDR3 is built from 13 residues. Trimming cost V 5 bases and J 3 bases; bases outside gene matches: 3. The CDR3 sequence is CASSWTGDYEQYF. The CDR3 nucleotides read TGCGCCAGCAGTTGGACAGGGGACTACGAGCAGTACTTC.

V and J are TRBV10-3 and TRBJ1-2; D is unclear. Germline lookup yields CDR1 ENHRY and CDR2 SYGVKD. With 3 bases removed from V and 8 bases from J, the gap between germline ends came to 7 bases. The CDR3 has 11 residues. CDR3 coding DNA: TGTGCCATCAGTGACAAGGGAGGCTACACCTTC. As protein: CAISDKGGYTF.